This TCR beta chain appears in the sequencing data of a study of T cell responses to AZD1222 COVID-19 vaccine (dated by TCRdb to 2020 to 2023). About the study as a whole: TCR sequencing was performed for 230 to 250 trial participants, of whom roughly 200 were given two doses of AZD1222 and around 25 were given two doses of MenACWY control vaccine. Trial participants were enrolled by age into 18-55, 56-69 and 70-plus year subgroups, with 148, 28 and 57 TCR-sequenced participants respectively.

The CDR3 regions of human TCRbeta chains were analyzed by immunosequencing. The authors' analysis ran thus. TCRs in the repertoires were compared against a reference library of SARS-CoV-2-specific TCRs that had been generated with the MIRA antigen-specificity platform. Breadth was defined as the fraction of unique TCRs that were SARS-CoV-2-associated. Depth was defined as the fraction of total T cells that were SARS-CoV-2-associated. Using the MIRA data, each spike-specific TCR was assigned both to the spike region to which the TCR was reactive and to a CD4 or CD8 class. Log10-transformed breadth and depth values were compared by one-way ANOVA with Sidak's multiple comparisons tests. Entries here come from immuneACCESS through TCRdb and include only in-frame sequences with V and J called. Some clones fail to appear in such tables; in the studies checked, an unresolved V gene covers under half of the shortfall, and the cause of the remainder is unknown. The DNA gave D and trimming, while V, J and clone size come from that table. For this sample the table gives 150,000 to 200,000 clones, of which about nine tenths were detected only once. Jointly, the top ten make up 1% to 1.5% of the sample.

In regard to this clone: Its target antigen remains unknown. Per-base qualities were not stored, and no clone one base away is much larger.

What the authors observed across the whole study: Because no day 14 peak-response samples were available, the repertoires could be characterized only after the peak T cell response. In the small 56-69-year group, the increase in depth fell short of significance, most likely because of low power. The whole spike protein was spanned by vaccine-associated CD4 TCRs, and dominant responses were seen in regions 160-218 and 743-854. A significant rise in spike-specific TCR breadth and depth was observed after two AZD1222 doses relative to day 0 and relative to MenACWY recipients. Conclusions about previously exposed vaccinees are limited because only 6 or 7 AZD1222 recipients were SARS-CoV-2 seropositive at baseline. Participants were mostly white British and included more females than males, and it was suggested by the authors that clonal diversity may have been underestimated. Reportedly, almost half of the unique spike-specific TCRs recognized epitopes lying outside the regions that are mutated in the B.1.351 and B.1.1.7 variants.

From a lookup of the germline V gene, CDR1 and CDR2 are MNHEY and SVGAGI. CDR3 length: 13 amino acids, cysteine to phenylalanine. Only the CDR3 part of the read is kept: 39 bases, read in frame from the first base. Compared with germline, V lacks 5 bases and J lacks 3 bases; bases without a gene match: 3. Interpreted using the paper, the time point label stands for: about 28 days (+/-7) after the second vaccine dose. Because spike-specific TCR depth and breadth did not differ between the two schedules, AZD1222 recipients who got a second dose at roughly 4 weeks were pooled with those who got a second dose at roughly 12 weeks. The vaccinee samples were drawn from two UK trials, COV001 and COV002, one of which was a single-blind randomized controlled phase 2/3 trial testing AZD1222 (ChAdOx1 nCoV-19) in healthy adults. Trial participant PBMC samples were collected at day 0 and day 28 after the second dose for TCRbeta chain sequencing.

The chain was built from TRBV6-5 and TRBJ1-1; 7 nucleotides in the junction match TRBD1. This sequence originates from an adult who received the AZD1222 COVID-19 vaccine. Sequencing used peripheral blood, obtained 28 days after the second AZD1222 dose. The CDR3: CASSQTGYTEAFF. The DNA is as follows: TGTGCCAGCAGTCAGACAGGGTACACTGAAGCTTTCTTT.